Shown below are 23 T cell receptor beta chains from a single sample sequenced in a study of blood T cell repertoires in COVID-19. The method was immunoSEQ multiplex PCR; TCRdb's version includes in-frame clones alone and lacks a portion of them. The sample lists 100,000 or so clones, approximately 80% occurring once. Sample: peripheral blood. All receptors come from a woman in her seventies with acute or convalescent COVID-19.

The genes are TRBV19 and TRBJ2-1; TRBD2 matches 10 bases. This CDR3 comprises 15 residues. The V gene's germline CDR1 is LNHDA and CDR2 SQIVND (reference sequence). With 3 bases clipped from V and 6 bases from J, the junction kept 5 bases outside the gene matches. The CDR3 DNA follows: TGTGCCAGTAGTATCGGTCTAGCGGGAGCCAATGAGCAGTTCTTC. Amino acid sequence: CASSIGLAGANEQFF.

V and J are TRBV5-1 and TRBJ1-1; 8 bases are shared with TRBD1. The CDR3 contains 15 residues. The V and J ends lost 4 bases and 1 base, in that order; junction bases with no gene match: 6. Germline CDR1 and CDR2: SGHRS and YFSETQ. Written as DNA, the CDR3 is TGCGCCAGCAGCCTCTCGGACAGGGCGAACACTGAAGCTTTCTTT. It codes for CASSLSDRANTEAFF.

CDR3 protein: CASNQLGEEQYF. In DNA, the CDR3 is TGTGCCAGTAACCAACTCGGTGAGGAGCAGTACTTC. The gene calls are TRBV19 and TRBJ2-7; D not resolved. The CDR3 has 12 amino acids. V was clipped by 7 bases and J by 7 bases, with 14 bases between them. The germline V gene has CDR1 LNHDA and CDR2 SQIVND (reference sequence).

V gene TRBV5-1 combines with J gene TRBJ2-3; D ambiguous. Deletions cut 2 bases from V and 0 bases from J, with 7 bases between. Germline V gives CDR1 SGHRS, CDR2 YFSETQ. The CDR3 is 14 residues long. In nucleotides, the CDR3 is TGCGCCAGCAGCTTAGACACTAGCACAGATACGCAGTATTTT. Amino acid sequence: CASSLDTSTDTQYF.

The chain couples TRBV5-1 to TRBJ2-7; TRBD1 agrees at 8 bases. Trimming removed 2 bases from V and 3 bases from J; junction bases left unmatched: 16. CDR1 SGHRS and CDR2 YFSETQ come from the germline V gene. The CDR3 has 18 amino acids. The CDR3 is CASSLTTNPGQGFYEQYF. As DNA, the CDR3 is TGCGCCAGCAGCTTAACAACAAACCCCGGACAGGGTTTCTACGAGCAGTACTTC.

This chain joins TRBV24-1 and TRBJ1-1, with 9 bases lining up with TRBD1. Germline CDR1 KGHDR, CDR2 SFDVKD. The CDR3 spans 15 residues. The ends lost 10 bases at V and 5 bases at J; junction bases unmatched: 13. The CDR3 here is CATYRGRAWGTEAFF. CDR3 coding DNA: TGTGCCACGTACAGGGGGCGCGCCTGGGGAACTGAAGCTTTCTTT.

This rearrangement joins TRBV30 to TRBJ2-3; the match to TRBD1 covers 8 bases. Trimming at V came to 3 bases and at J to 2 bases, leaving 10 bases not matched to a gene. Looked up from germline, CDR1 is GTSNPN and CDR2 is SVGIG (reference sequence). This CDR3 comprises 16 residues. As DNA, the CDR3 is TGTGCCTGGAGCCTATTCACAGGGGGATCCACAGATACGCAGTATTTT. Protein sequence: CAWSLFTGGSTDTQYF.

The CDR3 spells CASSPTGNPANYGYTF. CDR3 sequence (DNA): TGTGCCAGCAGCCCGACAGGGAACCCCGCTAACTATGGCTACACCTTC. The chain couples TRBV2 to TRBJ1-2; 7 bases fit TRBD1. Germline loops: CDR1 SNHLY, CDR2 FYNNEI. The CDR3 spans 16 residues. With 6 bases clipped from V and 0 bases from J, the junction kept 10 bases outside the gene matches.

The chain employs TRBV4-3 and TRBJ2-2; 8 bases agree with TRBD2. V was clipped by 0 bases and J by 9 bases; unmatched bases: 6. There are 15 residues in the CDR3. The V gene's germline CDR1 is LGHNA and CDR2 YSLEER. DNA of the CDR3: TGCGCCAGCAGCCAAGATGCACGGGGGGGCTGGGAGCTGTTTTTT. This translates into CASSQDARGGWELFF.

V gene TRBV3-1 (or the pseudogene TRBV3-2) combines with J gene TRBJ2-1; 8 bases agree with TRBD2. The CDR3 sequence is 16 residues long. CDR1 is LGHDT and CDR2 is YNNKEL in the germline V gene (reference sequence). V lost 1 base and J lost 7; bases outside the gene matches: 9. This CDR3 reads CASSQVPGGPLNEQFF. CDR3 bases: TGTGCCAGCAGCCAAGTTCCGGGAGGGCCTTTGAATGAGCAGTTCTTC.

CDR3 nucleotide sequence: TGTGCCAGCAGCGGGGACAGGGTCGGCTATGGCTACACCTTC. Translated: CASSGDRVGYGYTF. The V and J genes are TRBV5-6 and TRBJ1-2; 9 nucleotides match TRBD1. The V gene end was trimmed by 4 bases and the J gene end by 4 bases; junction bases not matched to a gene: 5. There are 14 residues in the CDR3. From germline, CDR1 is SGHDT and CDR2 YYEEEE.

The chain couples TRBV28 to TRBJ1-5; 7 nucleotides agree with TRBD1. This CDR3 is built from 18 residues. Trimming took 3 bases from V and 2 from J; bases not matched to a gene: 13. Germline-derived CDR1 and CDR2 are MDHEN and SYDVKM. The CDR3 sequence: CASSFPHYRGSGNQPQHF. CDR3 in DNA: TGTGCCAGCAGTTTCCCTCACTACAGGGGTTCGGGCAATCAGCCCCAGCATTTT.

This clone appeared once. The chain couples TRBV19 to TRBJ2-1; 13 bases match TRBD2. Germline lookup yields CDR1 LNHDA and CDR2 SQIVND (reference sequence). The CDR3 is made up of 16 amino acids. V shed 5 bases and J 9 bases; nucleotides not matched to a gene: 10. CDR3 coding DNA: TGTGCCAGTAGTTTACTCACGGGACTAGCGGGAATTGAGCAGTTCTTC. This translates into CASSLLTGLAGIEQFF.

With regard to this clone: This same CDR3 is encoded by further DNA sequences in the sample. The chain recombines TRBV10-3 with TRBJ1-5, with 10 nucleotides matching TRBD1. CDR3 length: 15 residues. Germline V gene sequence: CDR1 ENHRY, CDR2 SYGVKD. The trim removed 3 bases at V and 2 bases at J, leaving 1 base unmatched. CDR3 region: CAISEGQGGNQPQHF. In DNA form, the CDR3 reads TGTGCCATCAGTGAAGGACAGGGGGGCAATCAGCCCCAGCATTTT.

This clone was found a few times. The chain has TRBV7-2 and TRBJ1-2; TRBD1 agrees at 9 bases. V dropped 2 bases and J dropped 4; count of bases not matched to a gene: 8. The CDR3 consists of 16 residues. The germline V gene has CDR1 SGHTA and CDR2 FQGNSA. CDR3 DNA sequence: TGTGCCAGCAGCTTAACAGGGGGCAGCTCTGGCTATGGCTACACCTTC. This encodes CASSLTGGSSGYGYTF.

This sequence joins TRBV6-5 and TRBJ2-1, with 9 bases aligning to TRBD2. Germline CDR1 MNHEY, CDR2 SVGAGI. The CDR3 has 15 amino acids. Trimming cost V 7 bases and J 5 bases; bases outside gene matches: 9. The CDR3 DNA sequence: TGTGCCAGCAAGATAGCGGGAGAGAGGAACAATGAGCAGTTCTTC. It yields the protein CASKIAGERNNEQFF.

This clone was counted only a few times. V usage is TRBV7-9 and J usage is TRBJ1-4, with TRBD1 as a possible D gene (6 bases). Germline loops: CDR1 SEHNR, CDR2 FQNEAQ (reference sequence). This CDR3 is built from 16 residues. Trimming stripped 4 bases from V and 4 bases from J, with 16 bases between. The CDR3 here is CASSYSTGRFNEKLFF. In nucleotides, the CDR3 is TGTGCCAGCAGCTACTCGACAGGCCGCTTTAATGAAAAACTGTTTTTT.

This clone was counted a single time. The gene calls are TRBV11-3 and TRBJ2-5, with 9 nucleotides matching TRBD2. The J segment lost 5 bases and the V segment lost 5 bases, leaving 15 bases of the junction unmatched. This CDR3 is built from 17 residues. Germline CDR1 and CDR2: SGHNT and YENEEA. The CDR3 sequence is CASSLNRGGGDSETQYF. CDR3 nucleotides: TGTGCCAGCAGCCTTAACCGAGGCGGGGGGGATAGCGAGACCCAGTACTTC.

This chain connects TRBV29-1 to TRBJ2-2; 8 bases are shared with TRBD2. The CDR3 loop spans 14 amino acids. The ends lost 4 bases at V and 6 bases at J; junction bases unmatched: 7. Germline CDR1 reads SQVTM; CDR2 reads ANQGSEA. CDR3 DNA sequence: TGCAGCGTTGCGACGGGACTAGTGGCCGGGGAGCTGTTTTTT. It is translated as CSVATGLVAGELFF.

This chain connects TRBV3-1 (or the pseudogene TRBV3-2) to TRBJ2-3; 8 bases line up with TRBD1. V dropped 3 bases and J dropped 2; count of bases not matched to a gene: 4. CDR3 length equals 15 residues. Germline CDR1 and CDR2: LGHDT and YNNKEL (reference sequence). The CDR3 loop is CASSQLGQDTDTQYF. Here the CDR3 DNA reads TGTGCCAGCAGCCAGTTGGGACAGGACACAGATACGCAGTATTTT.

The CDR3 here is CASSQEWGNYGYTF. The CDR3 region has the DNA TGCGCCAGCAGCCAAGAGTGGGGCAACTATGGCTACACCTTC. V and J are TRBV4-3 and TRBJ1-2; perhaps TRBD1 as D (5 bases). Germline V gene data show CDR1 as LGHNA and CDR2 as YSLEER. The V gene lost 0 bases and the J gene lost 2 bases, with 7 bases spanning the gap. CDR3 size: 14 residues.

This clone was picked up a small number of times. CDR3 sequence (DNA): TGTGCCAGCAGCAGACAGGGGGCCTCCTACGAGCAGTACTTC. It yields the protein CASSRQGASYEQYF. The chain employs TRBV7-8 and TRBJ2-7, with TRBD1 matching 10 bases. This CDR3 is built from 14 residues. The ends lost 5 bases at V and 0 bases at J; junction bases unmatched: 1. Germline V gives CDR1 SGHVS, CDR2 FQNEAQ.

This clone occurred once. The gene calls are TRBV5-1 and TRBJ2-7; D ambiguous. CDR3 length equals 14 residues. Germline lookup yields CDR1 SGHRS and CDR2 YFSETQ. V lost 4 bases, J lost 3 bases, and 14 bases lay in between. The CDR3 sequence is CASSLDHYYYEQYF. The DNA for the CDR3 is TGCGCCAGCAGCCTCGACCACTATTACTACGAGCAGTACTTC.